This T cell receptor beta chain was found in a study of blood T cells in healthy people across ages. In germline, CDR1 is SEHNR, CDR2 FQNEAQ (reference sequence). The CDR3 is made up of 16 amino acids. The germline V and J ends were trimmed by 3 bases and 3 bases, with 18 bases remaining between them. Peripheral blood from each donor was collected in a volume of approximately 10 milliliters. Together with a sample-barcoded 5' primer, a J-beta primer mix was included in a second PCR lasting about 6 to 12 cycles. One entry per CDR3 protein results from TCRdb running MiXCR on the 5' RACE reads. The top ten clones hold approximately 19% of a sample with over a million distinct CDR3 sequences, 40% to 50% of them seen once.

The sequence was collected from an older woman in good health. Material for sequencing was blood. The rearrangement links TRBV7-9 to TRBJ2-7; no firm D call. CDR3 DNA sequence: TGTGCCAGCAGCTTTGGTCCCCAATCCTCTCTCTACGAGCAGTACTTC. Amino acid sequence: CASSFGPQSSLYEQYF. Variable domain in full (rest from reference TRBV7-9 and TRBJ2-7): DTGVSQNPRHKITKRGQNVTFRCDPISEHNRLYWYRQTLGQGPEFLTYFQNEAQLEKSRLLSDRFSAERPKGSFSTLEIQRTEQGDSAMYLCASSFGPQSSLYEQYFGPGTRLTVT.